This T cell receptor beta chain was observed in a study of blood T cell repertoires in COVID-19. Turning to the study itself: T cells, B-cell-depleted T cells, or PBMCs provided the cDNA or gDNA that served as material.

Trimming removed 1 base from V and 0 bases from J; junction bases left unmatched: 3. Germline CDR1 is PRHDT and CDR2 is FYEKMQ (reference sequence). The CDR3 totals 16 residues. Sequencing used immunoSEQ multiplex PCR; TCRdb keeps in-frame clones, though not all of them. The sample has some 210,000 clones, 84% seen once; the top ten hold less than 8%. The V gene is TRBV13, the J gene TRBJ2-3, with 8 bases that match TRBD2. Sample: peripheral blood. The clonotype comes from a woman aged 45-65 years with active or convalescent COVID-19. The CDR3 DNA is TGTGCCAGCAGCTTAGTTTCTAGCGGGAGCACAGATACGCAGTATTTT. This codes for CASSLVSSGSTDTQYF. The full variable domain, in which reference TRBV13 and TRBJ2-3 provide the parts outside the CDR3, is AAGVIQSPRHLIKEKRETATLKCYPIPRHDTVYWYQQGPGQDPQFLISFYEKMQSDKGSIPDRFSAQQFSDYHSELNMSSLELGDSALYFCASSLVSSGSTDTQYFGPGTRLTVL.